The present TCR beta chain was sequenced within a study of vaccination and CD4 T cells after COVID-19. Treatment: roughly 10-day PBMC culture with coronavirus spike peptide pools or control peptides (ViraFEST assay). With respect to this clonotype: What it binds is not known.

The Oncomine TCR Beta short-read assay was applied to DNA of cultured CD4+ T cells. From the PCR reads, TCRdb called clonotypes with MiXCR, one entry per CDR3 protein. This repertoire shows approximately 10,000 distinct CDR3 sequences, approximately 50% found once; its top ten account for 30%. Germline CDR1 SNHLY, CDR2 FYNNEI. The CDR3 runs to 15 residues. Unmatched junction bases numbered 4, after V lost 5 bases and J lost 2 bases. Material for sequencing was CD4+ T cells from blood, cultured in vitro. This chain links TRBV2 with TRBJ1-3, with 9 bases fitting TRBD1. This TCR was recovered from a human donor who had recovered from COVID-19. The CDR3 here is CASSRDRVAGNTIYF. CDR3 DNA: TGTGCCAGCAGTCGGGACAGGGTTGCTGGAAACACCATATATTTT.